The rows below give T cell receptor beta chains drawn from one sample of a study of graft-versus-host responses after intestinal transplantation. Assay used: immunoSEQ multiplex PCR; TCRdb lists only in-frame clones, some missing. The repertoire holds about 20,000 clones, approximately 86% seen once, with less than 65% in the top ten. The sequencing here drew on bone marrow, taken 120 to 130 days after transplant. These receptors were taken from a human patient who received an intestinal transplant, so some T cells may come from the graft donor. Both conserved end residues are part of each CDR3. The order of the fields is J gene, D gene, V gene, clone size, CDR3 DNA, CDR3 protein. The D gene is left open where the match is weak. Not every row has a clone size; where given, it reads once, few, many or a size class.

>TRBJ2-1|TRBD2|TRBV7-3|.
TGTGCCAGCAGCTTACTTCCTAGCGGGAGTGAGGAGCAGTTCTTC
CASSLLPSGSEEQFF
>TRBJ2-1|.|TRBV9|.
TGTGCCAGCAGCCGGCAGGGGACCCCGTTCTCCTACAATGAGCAGTTCTTC
CASSRQGTPFSYNEQFF
>TRBJ1-5|.|TRBV11-2|.
TGTGCCAGCAGCCTAGGGGACGGATATAGCAATCAGCCCCAGCATTTT
CASSLGDGYSNQPQHF
>TRBJ2-2|TRBD1|TRBV5-6|.
TGTGCCAGCAGCCGACAGGGGGCGAACACCGGGGAGCTGTTTTTT
CASSRQGANTGELFF
>TRBJ1-2|TRBD1|TRBV13|.
TGTGCCAGCAGAGGGACAGGGGAAGGCTACACCTTC
CASRGTGEGYTF
>TRBJ2-2|.|TRBV19|.
TGTGCCAGTAGTAAGGGGGGCGGGGAGCTGTTTTTT
CASSKGGGELFF
>TRBJ2-7|TRBD2|TRBV5-6|once
TGTGCCAGCAGCCAACGACTAGCGCGAGAGCAGTACTTC
CASSQRLAREQYF
>TRBJ2-1|.|TRBV6-5|.
TGTGCCAGCTCCCCACAGGCCTTTGGATACAATGAGCAGTTCTTC
CASSPQAFGYNEQFF
>TRBJ2-7|TRBD2|TRBV9|few
TGTGCCAGCAGCGTAGAAGCAGCGGGAGGTATCCACGAGCAGTACTTC
CASSVEAAGGIHEQYF
>TRBJ2-3|TRBD2|TRBV2|.
TGTGCCAGCAGTGAAGCTTGGAGCGGGAGGCTATCTAGCACAGATACGCAGTATTTT
CASSEAWSGRLSSTDTQYF
>TRBJ1-1|.|TRBV9|.
TGTGCCAGCAGCGTCGGAGACAGGCATGAAACTGAAGCTTTCTTT
CASSVGDRHETEAFF
>TRBJ2-1|.|TRBV29-1|.
TGCAGCGCCGAAGGCGGGGCACACAATGAGCAGTTCTTC
CSAEGGAHNEQFF
>TRBJ2-7|TRBD1|TRBV19|once
TGTGCCAGTAGTGCCGGGACAGAATACGAGCAGTACTTC
CASSAGTEYEQYF